This T cell receptor (beta chain) was retrieved from a study of blood T cells in healthy people across ages. Primed by a sample-barcoded 5' primer and a J-beta primer mix, a second PCR proceeded for about 7 to 11 cycles. TCRdb ran MiXCR on the 5' RACE reads and lists one entry per CDR3 protein. The sample has roughly 560,000 distinct CDR3 sequences, 24% seen once. Germline V CDR1 and CDR2: KGHDR, SFDVKD. CDR3 length equals 18 residues. V lost 4 bases and J 0 bases, leaving 18 bases between the germline ends. These same data were also listed under a study on T cells of mothers and their children.

The gene calls are TRBV24-1 and TRBJ2-4; D gene unclear. What was sequenced was blood. This clonotype was sampled from a boy younger than 18 in good health. The CDR3 loop reads CATSDLSTVEKAKNIQYF. In DNA, the CDR3 is TGTGCCACCAGTGACCTATCGACCGTAGAAAAAGCCAAAAACATTCAGTACTTC.